This TCR beta chain was captured in a study of metastatic and nonmetastatic thyroid tumors. Whole-study context: The comparison covered peripheral blood and tumor or nodule tissue in malignant and benign thyroid patients.

In the original analysis: What underpinned the distant-metastasis classifier for papillary thyroid cancer was the set of CDR3 differences across clinicopathological groups. TCRdb redid the clone calls on the PCR reads using MiXCR. The V and J calls and clone size are TCRdb's, not the authors'. The sample lists fewer than 100,000 clones, 14% to 15% seen once, with 3.6% in the top ten. The germline CDR1 and CDR2 sequences are SGHRS and YFSETQ. This CDR3 is 13 amino acids long. All patients were untreated before thyroid surgery. General observations from the study: As reported, TCR beta diversity in blood and tumor was significantly higher in malignant thyroid tumors than in benign nodules.

This clone has just a few counts. Antigen unknown. A single base separates this from a much larger clone, so it may be a read error. The sequenced sample was blood. This sequence joins TRBV5-1 and TRBJ2-1, with D possibly TRBD1 on 6 matching bases. The TCR sequence derives from a female donor with papillary thyroid cancer or a benign thyroid nodule (not recorded which). Some clones in this sample may be carry-over from other donors' samples. For the CDR3, the DNA is TGCGCCAGCAGCCTGGACAGCTACAGTGAGCAGTTCTTC. This gives the protein CASSLDSYSEQFF.